This record looks at one TCR beta chain sequence and its context. What this receptor recognizes is not known. Base qualities are missing; no much larger clone stands one base away. The data originate from a study of T cell responses to AZD1222 COVID-19 vaccine (dated by TCRdb to the early 2020s). With regard to the full study: AZD1222 recipients given second doses at about 4 weeks or at about 12 weeks were pooled, since spike-specific TCR depth and breadth were not found to differ between the two schedules. A total of approximately 240 trial participants underwent TCR sequencing, of whom about 210 had received two doses of AZD1222 and 26 had received two doses of the MenACWY control vaccine. Trial participants were enrolled into age subgroups of 18-55, 56-69 and 70-plus years, which contained about 150, 28 and 57 TCR-sequenced participants, respectively.

In light of the paper, this sample's time point label describes: baseline before first vaccination. Samples from vaccinated people were obtained from the UK trials COV001 and COV002, which included a single-blind randomized controlled phase 2/3 trial of AZD1222 (ChAdOx1 nCoV-19) in healthy adults. Trial participant PBMC samples were collected at day 0 and day 28 after the second dose for TCRbeta chain sequencing. The CDR3 regions of human TCRbeta chains were analyzed by immunosequencing. As for the authors' bioinformatics: TCRs in the repertoires were matched against a reference library of SARS-CoV-2-specific TCRs that had been generated with the MIRA antigen-specificity platform. Breadth meant the fraction of unique TCRs that were SARS-CoV-2-associated, whereas depth meant the fraction of total T cells that were SARS-CoV-2-associated. Using the MIRA data, each spike-specific TCR was assigned both to the spike region to which the TCR was reactive and to a CD4 or CD8 class. Log10-transformed breadth and depth values were compared by one-way ANOVA with Sidak's multiple comparisons tests. TCRdb carries this immuneACCESS record with in-frame sequences only. Its versions omit some clonotypes, under half of them owing to an unresolved V gene in the studies checked, with the rest unexplained. V, J and clone size derive from that table, while D and trimming were established from the DNA sequence. The sample data list 25,000 to 35,000 clones, and around 86% of these were observed just once. Over 1% of the sample is taken by the ten largest.

The CDR3, cysteine through phenylalanine, is 15 amino acids long. Here the CDR3 DNA is all that survives: 45 bases in frame from base 1. From a lookup of the germline V gene, CDR1 and CDR2 are MDHEN and SYDVKM. Deletion took 5 bases off V and 2 bases off J, with a span of 13 bases between the germline ends. Study-level results and caveats: Conclusions about previously exposed vaccinees are limited, since just 6 or 7 AZD1222 recipients were seropositive for SARS-CoV-2 at baseline. The 56-69-year group was small, and its depth increase did not reach significance, likely because of low power. After two AZD1222 doses, spike-specific TCR breadth and depth were significantly higher than at day 0 and than in MenACWY recipients. Because no samples from the day 14 peak response were available, repertoires could be characterized only after the peak T cell response. Vaccine-associated CD4 TCRs spanned the whole spike protein, with dominant responses in regions 160-218 and 743-854. Participants were mostly white British, with more females than males. The authors suggested clonal diversity may have been underestimated. Epitopes outside the regions mutated in the B.1.351 and B.1.1.7 variants were reportedly recognized by nearly half of the unique spike-specific TCRs.

The TCR sequence derives from an adult in good health. This material consisted of peripheral blood, taken on day 0 of AZD1222 vaccination. Recombination joined TRBV28 with TRBJ1-5, with TRBD1 tentatively as D gene (6 bases match). The sequenced DNA: TGTGCCAGCAGTACAGGGTTTTGGGGCAATCAGCCCCAGCATTTT. Its translation is CASSTGFWGNQPQHF.